Included here is one T cell receptor (beta chain) sequence, with context. The record originates from a study of OX40 agonist ivuxolimab in advanced cancers. Looking at the study overall: Partial responses occurred in three patients (one hepatocellular carcinoma, two cutaneous melanoma).

V gave up 3 bases and J gave up 2 bases, with 17 bases separating them. This CDR3 spans 16 amino acids. Germline V CDR1 and CDR2: MGHRA, YSYEKL. Using immunoSEQ multiplex PCR, the repertoire was profiled, and TCRdb retains in-frame clones only, with some absent. The sample holds tens of thousands of clones, under 95% seen once. Source: CD4+ or CD8+ T cells sorted from blood, taken in a trial of the OX40 agonist ivuxolimab. This receptor was identified in an adult with an advanced solid tumor such as melanoma, head and neck, liver or kidney cancer. The rearrangement links TRBV4-1 to TRBJ2-7; D call uncertain. The CDR3 loop reads CASSQPTAIGTYEQYF. In DNA, the CDR3 is TGCGCCAGCAGCCAGCCAACCGCTATCGGTACCTACGAGCAGTACTTC.